The 23 T cell receptor beta chains presented below share a single source sample, sequenced in a study of naive and memory T cell subsets. A UMI-containing oligonucleotide was joined by 3' ligation to the TCR cDNA template. Amplification of ligated cDNA took four PCR rounds with SP2 and nested alpha and beta constant primers. One entry per CDR3 protein, called by TCRdb with MiXCR from the UMI-ligation and nested PCR reads. The sample comprises more than 20,000 distinct CDR3 sequences, 5.2% of which are singletons, and under 8% rests with the top ten. Sequencing was carried out using blood. All receptors derive from an adult in good health.

This clonotype has a count of ten or more. The CDR3 region has the DNA TGTGCCAGCACCACGACAGGGGCTGAAGCTTTCTTT. Protein sequence: CASTTTGAEAFF. V and J are TRBV28 and TRBJ1-1, with 8 positions matching TRBD1. The J segment lost 6 bases and the V segment lost 7 bases, leaving 4 bases of the junction unmatched. Looked up from germline, CDR1 is MDHEN and CDR2 is SYDVKM. CDR3 length: 12 residues.

This clonotype was detected many times. The CDR3 sequence is CSVVKKTSYNEQFF. CDR3 in DNA: TGCAGCGTCGTCAAAAAAACGTCCTACAATGAGCAGTTCTTC. V gene TRBV29-1 combines with J gene TRBJ2-1; D not resolved. V was pared by 6 bases and J by 1 base, with 13 bases between. CDR3 length: 14 amino acids. Germline V lookup: CDR1 SQVTM, CDR2 ANQGSEA.

The chain couples TRBV7-2 to TRBJ1-2, with D perhaps TRBD1 (5 bases). This CDR3 has 13 amino acids. Germline V gene lookup returns CDR1 SGHTA and CDR2 FQGNSA. Trimming stripped 5 bases from V and 7 bases from J, with 14 bases between. CDR3 sequence: CASSLERGAGYTF. The CDR3 coding sequence is TGTGCCAGCAGCCTCGAAAGGGGTGCTGGCTACACCTTC.

This clonotype was found many times. The genes are TRBV27 and TRBJ2-5; D unresolved. Trimming cost V 6 bases and J 2 bases, with 16 bases left between them. The CDR3 has 15 residues. Germline CDR1 MNHEY, CDR2 SMNVEV (reference sequence). Here the CDR3 reads CASSYGSFRQETQYF. The CDR3 DNA sequence: TGTGCCAGCAGCTATGGGTCCTTTAGGCAAGAGACCCAGTACTTC.

Ten or more counts support this clonotype. The genes are TRBV28 and TRBJ1-6; D is unresolved. Germline V lookup: CDR1 MDHEN, CDR2 SYDVKM. V gave up 5 bases and J gave up 4 bases, with 6 bases separating them. The CDR3 contains 13 residues. The CDR3 DNA is TGTGCCAGCAGTAGACCTTATAATTCACCCCTCCACTTT. This codes for CASSRPYNSPLHF.

This clonotype has a count of ten or more. This sequence joins TRBV29-1 and TRBJ2-7; D possibly uses TRBD1 or TRBD2 (5 bases each). Germline V gene data show CDR1 as SQVTM and CDR2 as ANQGSEA. V was clipped by 7 bases and J by 6 bases, with 16 bases between them. The CDR3 is made up of 12 amino acids. CDR3 in amino acids: CSATGASGEQYF. The CDR3 bases are TGCAGCGCGACCGGGGCCTCCGGCGAGCAGTACTTC.

By proportion, this clonotype is medium-sized. The chain couples TRBV20-1 to TRBJ2-4; TRBD1 matches at 11 bases. This CDR3 region has 14 residues. V lost 6 bases, J lost 8 bases, and 9 bases stayed unmatched. The germline CDR1 and CDR2 sequences are DFQATT and SNEGSKA (reference sequence). CDR3 in amino acids: CSAPPGQGAYIQYF. The CDR3 DNA sequence: TGCAGTGCGCCGCCCGGACAGGGGGCTTACATTCAGTACTTC.

The rearrangement joins TRBV6-1 to TRBJ2-2; D ambiguous. The V gene lost 6 bases and the J gene lost 6 bases, with 11 bases spanning the gap. There are 13 residues in the CDR3. The germline CDR1 and CDR2 sequences are MNHNS and SASEGT. The CDR3 loop is CASRERPAGELFF. Here the CDR3 DNA reads TGTGCCAGCAGAGAACGTCCTGCCGGGGAGCTGTTTTTT.

This clonotype came up many times. J is TRBJ2-6 and V is TRBV3-1; no clear D gene. V was trimmed by 0 bases and J by 0 bases, leaving 6 bases between them. CDR1 is LGHDT and CDR2 is YNNKEL in the germline V gene (reference sequence). This CDR3 comprises 16 residues. CDR3 nucleotides: TGTGCCAGCAGCCAAGAGGGAAGCTCTGGGGCCAACGTCCTGACTTTC. It codes for CASSQEGSSGANVLTF. The full variable domain, with the rest looked up from reference TRBV3-1 and TRBJ2-6, is DTAVSQTPKYLVTQMGNDKSIKCEQNLGHDTMYWYKQDSKKFLKIMFSYNNKELIINETVPNRFSPKSPDKAHLNLHINSLELGDSAVYFCASSQEGSSGANVLTFGAGSRLTVL.

This clonotype was detected ten times or more. The V and J genes are TRBV20-1 and TRBJ1-4; 7 bases fit TRBD1. CDR3 length: 14 amino acids. CDR1 DFQATT and CDR2 SNEGSKA come from the germline V gene (reference sequence). The trim removed 5 bases at V and 7 bases at J, leaving 10 bases unmatched. The CDR3, as DNA: TGCAGTGCTGTCACGAGACAGGGTAGTGAAAAACTGTTTTTT. Translated, it gives CSAVTRQGSEKLFF.

DNA for the CDR3: TGTGCCAGCTCACCCCCCGGGACATTGAGCTCTGGAAACACCATATATTTT. This sequence encodes CASSPPGTLSSGNTIYF. V gene TRBV18 combines with J gene TRBJ1-3; D might be TRBD1 (6 bases). Germline loops: CDR1 KGHSH, CDR2 LQKENI. This CDR3 is 17 amino acids long. V lost 3 bases to trimming and J lost 0 bases, with 15 bases between them.

This clonotype came up many times. The rearrangement links TRBV28 to TRBJ1-5, with TRBD1 matching over 8 bases. The V and J ends lost 5 bases and 4 bases, in that order; junction bases with no gene match: 10. The CDR3 runs 16 residues. CDR1 MDHEN and CDR2 SYDVKM come from the germline V gene. CDR3 region: CASSLLGQGINQPQHF. Written as DNA, the CDR3 is TGTGCCAGCAGTCTTCTTGGACAGGGTATTAATCAGCCCCAGCATTTT.

This clonotype was found many times. J is TRBJ2-5 and V is TRBV20-1; 11 nucleotides match TRBD1. Germline V gives CDR1 DFQATT, CDR2 SNEGSKA (reference sequence). The CDR3 extends over 16 amino acids. Germline trimming cut 5 bases from V and 4 bases from J; bases unmatched to any gene: 12. CDR3 nucleotides: TGCAGTGCTTACTACGGGACAGGGGGTTGGGGAGAGACCCAGTACTTC. Its protein product is CSAYYGTGGWGETQYF.

About this clonotype itself: One base away lies a much larger clone, so this may be a sequencing read error. The chain has TRBV29-1 and TRBJ1-1; D is unclear. Trimming stripped 2 bases from V and 2 bases from J, with 6 bases between. The CDR3 has 12 amino acids. The V gene's germline CDR1 is SQVTM and CDR2 ANQGSEA. The CDR3 region has the DNA TGCAGCGTTGAATACCGAAACACTGAAGCTTTCTTT. This encodes CSVEYRNTEAFF.

The table lists this clonotype with many counts. This rearrangement joins TRBV2 to TRBJ1-1, with no clear D. Germline V gene data show CDR1 as SNHLY and CDR2 as FYNNEI. V lost 5 bases and J lost 2, with 6 bases in between. The CDR3 loop spans 12 amino acids. The CDR3 is CASSHRNTEAFF. The CDR3 DNA sequence: TGTGCCAGCAGTCATAGAAACACTGAAGCTTTCTTT. The full variable domain, its missing parts supplied by reference TRBV2 and TRBJ1-1, is EPEVTQTPSHQVTQMGQEVILRCVPISNHLYFYWYRQILGQKVEFLVSFYNNEISEKSEIFDDQFSVERPDGSNFTLKIRSTKLEDSAMYFCASSHRNTEAFFGQGTRLTVV.

This clonotype was observed at least ten times. J is TRBJ2-3 and V is TRBV5-5; tentatively, D is TRBD2 (6 bases). Per germline, CDR1 SGHKS and CDR2 YYEKEE (reference sequence). V lost 4 bases, J lost 3 bases, and 12 bases lay in between. This CDR3 contains 14 residues. The CDR3 here is CASSRERITDTQYF. Here the CDR3 DNA reads TGTGCCAGCAGCCGGGAGCGAATAACAGATACGCAGTATTTT. The full variable domain, completed using reference TRBV5-5 and TRBJ2-3, is DAGVTQSPTHLIKTRGQQVTLRCSPISGHKSVSWYQQVLGQGPQFIFQYYEKEERGRGNFPDRFSARQFPNYSSELNVNALLLGDSALYLCASSRERITDTQYFGPGTRLTVL.

In this sample, this clonotype turned up once. The V call is TRBV5-8, the J call TRBJ2-1; 7 positions match TRBD2. The ends lost 4 bases at V and 1 base at J; junction bases unmatched: 11. CDR3 size: 17 residues. Germline V CDR1 and CDR2: SGHTS, YDEGEE. CDR3 loop: CASSPQQAGGSYNEQFF. The DNA for the CDR3 is TGTGCCAGCAGCCCACAACAGGCCGGGGGGTCCTACAATGAGCAGTTCTTC.

This clonotype is labeled medium-sized. V and J are TRBV3-1 and TRBJ2-1; TRBD1 might be the D (6 bases). Germline V CDR1 and CDR2: LGHDT, YNNKEL (reference sequence). Trimming stripped 4 bases from V and 0 bases from J, with 16 bases between. The CDR3 length is 17 residues. CDR3 sequence reads: CASSPQMRGTSYNEQFF. The CDR3 coding sequence is TGTGCCAGCAGCCCCCAAATGAGGGGGACCTCCTACAATGAGCAGTTCTTC.

A note on this clonotype: A read error may explain this, as a much larger clone is one base away. The chain employs TRBV7-8 and TRBJ2-1; no definite D call. The CDR3 runs to 13 residues. Per the germline V gene, CDR1 is SGHVS and CDR2 is FQNEAQ. Written as DNA, the CDR3 is TGTGCCGGCAGCGCCAGATCTAGGGCTAGAACGGTCTTC. Protein sequence: CAGSARSRARTVF.

This clonotype has at least ten counts. V is TRBV12-3 or TRBV12-4 and J is TRBJ1-5; D remains unclear. CDR3 size: 15 residues. Trimming removed 1 base from V and 0 bases from J, with 7 bases in between. The CDR3 loop is CASSLGGLSNQPQHF. The CDR3 DNA follows: TGTGCCAGCAGTTTAGGAGGGCTTAGCAATCAGCCCCAGCATTTT.

The sample holds a few counts of this clonotype. The chain links TRBV5-1 to TRBJ2-1, with no clear D. Deletions cut 0 bases from V and 6 bases from J, with 4 bases between. Germline CDR1 reads SGHRS; CDR2 reads YFSETQ. CDR3 length: 12 residues. The CDR3 DNA follows: TGCGCCAGCAGCTTGGTCCTCAATGAGCAGTTCTTC. It yields the protein CASSLVLNEQFF.

This clonotype was counted many times. This chain joins TRBV9 and TRBJ2-1; TRBD2 aligns across 10 bases. Germline-derived CDR1 and CDR2 are SGDLS and YYNGEE. After removal of 4 bases from V and 3 bases from J, the junction contained 1 base not matched to a gene. This CDR3 contains 14 residues. Here the CDR3 reads CASSPSGSYNEQFF. CDR3 DNA: TGTGCCAGCAGCCCTAGCGGGAGCTACAATGAGCAGTTCTTC.

This clonotype has at least ten counts. The J gene is TRBJ1-2, the V gene TRBV11-2; no reliable D call. With 5 bases removed from V and 4 bases from J, the gap between germline ends came to 14 bases. CDR1 is SGHAT and CDR2 is FQNNGV in the germline V gene. The CDR3 is made up of 14 amino acids. The CDR3 loop is CASSTMGTPYGYTF. The CDR3 DNA sequence: TGTGCCAGCAGCACGATGGGTACCCCCTATGGCTACACCTTC.